This T cell receptor (beta chain) was documented in a study of radiotherapy plus CTLA-4 blockade in lung cancer (dated by TCRdb to between 2018 and 2020). Study-level background: Among the enrolled patients, 15% to 20% had an objective response, and approximately 33% reached disease control.

The study evaluated CTLA-4 blockade (ipilimumab) given together with focal radiation therapy in patients who had chemo-refractory metastatic non-small-cell lung cancer. The CDR3 has 16 amino acids, counting the end cysteine and phenylalanine. Only the CDR3 DNA stays, 48 bases, in frame from base 1. The junction shows trimming of 2 bases on V and 7 bases on J, plus 18 bases between the germline ends. Taken from the germline V gene, the CDR1 and CDR2 loops are SGHTA and FQGTGA. General conclusions and limits of the study: After treatment with radiotherapy and ipilimumab, TCR clones that originated in tumors expanded in peripheral blood. The strongest predictors of response, as reported, were early dynamic changes in blood T cell clones along with a rise in serum interferon-beta after radiation.

On this clone: The target of this receptor is not known. No base qualities exist here, and no much larger clone lies one base off it.

Receptor libraries were prepared by the immunoSEQ multiplex PCR assay. TCRdb mirrors the immuneACCESS table, restricted to in-frame sequences. Some clones are absent from its copies; in checked studies, under half trace to an unresolved V gene, and the reason for the others is unknown. Present in this sample are 75,000 to 80,000 clones, around nine tenths of which were seen just once. The top ten clones comprise 0.85% to 0.95% of the sample. This receptor was obtained from a human donor with non-small cell lung cancer who had stable disease on radiotherapy plus ipilimumab. Recombination joined TRBV7-3 with TRBJ2-1, with TRBD2 perhaps the D gene, on 5 matching bases. The sample in question was peripheral blood, obtained from a patient treated with radiotherapy plus ipilimumab. The nucleotide sequence reads TGTGCCAGCAGCTTATCGGTGGACTTCATAGGAAATGAGCAGTTCTTC. Its protein product is CASSLSVDFIGNEQFF.